This TCR beta chain was documented in a study of immune evolution from preneoplasia to lung adenocarcinoma. Measured with immunoSEQ multiplex PCR; TCRdb has only the in-frame clones, and not every one. Here the sample spans over 6,000 clones, approximately 86% being singletons. This CDR3 is 15 amino acids long. CDR1 is MNHEY and CDR2 is SVGAGI in the germline V gene. V lost 5 bases and J 3 bases, leaving 11 bases between the germline ends. The origin of this receptor is a person at least 80 years old with lung adenocarcinoma. The rearrangement uses TRBV6-5 and TRBJ1-6, with D unclear. The sample consisted of FFPE minimally invasive lung adenocarcinoma tissue. CDR3 nucleotide sequence: TGTGCCAGCAGTAGTGGGCCCAACTATAATTCACCCCTCCACTTT. Translated: CASSSGPNYNSPLHF.